The 25 T cell receptor beta chains given below trace back to one sample, sequenced in a study of T cell responses to AZD1222 COVID-19 vaccine (dated by TCRdb to about 2021). The protocol used for the library was the immunoSEQ multiplex PCR assay. Sourced from immuneACCESS, this table was stored by TCRdb with only in-frame sequences that have V and J called. A share of the clones is absent; for the studies checked, an unresolved V gene accounts for under half, and the remainder has no known explanation. This sample has about 130,000 clones in its table, and about 93% of those were observed once. Over 7.5% of the sample is taken by the ten largest. Read against the paper, the sample's time point label means: baseline before first vaccination. Sample: peripheral blood, taken on day 0 of AZD1222 vaccination. Receptors were obtained from an adult in good health.

The rearrangement links TRBV4-1 to TRBJ2-2; D is perhaps TRBD1 (6 bases). The length of the CDR3 is 16 residues. CDR1 is MGHRA, CDR2 YSYEKL, per germline. V was pared by 0 bases and J by 7 bases, with 15 bases between. CDR3 region: CASSQEGHPEGGELFF. The CDR3, as DNA: TGCGCCAGCAGCCAAGAGGGACATCCCGAAGGCGGGGAGCTGTTTTTT.

This rearrangement joins TRBV6-6 to TRBJ1-5; no firm D call. CDR1 MNHNY and CDR2 SVGAGI come from the germline V gene (reference sequence). Deletions cut 9 bases from V and 4 bases from J, with 13 bases between. CDR3 length: 13 residues. The CDR3 nucleotides read TGTGCCAGTCAACGCACGGTTAATCAGCCCCAGCATTTT. This encodes CASQRTVNQPQHF.

This chain uses TRBV5-4 with TRBJ2-7, with 15 bases matching TRBD2. This CDR3 comprises 16 residues. The V and J ends lost 4 bases and 3 bases, in that order; junction bases with no gene match: 5. CDR1 and CDR2 (germline): SGHNT, YYREEE (reference sequence). CDR3 region: CASSGTGLAGGYEQYF. The CDR3 nucleotides are TGTGCCAGCAGCGGAACGGGACTAGCGGGGGGCTACGAGCAGTACTTC.

V gene TRBV7-9 combines with J gene TRBJ1-1; D unclear. This CDR3 spans 13 amino acids. With 5 bases removed from V and 10 bases from J, the gap between germline ends came to 17 bases. Germline loops: CDR1 SEHNR, CDR2 FQNEAQ (reference sequence). The CDR3 nucleotides are TGTGCCAGCAGCAGGGATGTGTATCCGGGAGCTTTCTTT. This codes for CASSRDVYPGAFF. The full variable domain, with the rest looked up from reference TRBV7-9 and TRBJ1-1, is DTGVSQNPRHKITKRGQNVTFRCDPISEHNRLYWYRQTLGQGPEFLTYFQNEAQLEKSRLLSDRFSAERPKGSFSTLEIQRTEQGDSAMYLCASSRDVYPGAFFGQGTRLTVV.

V usage is TRBV7-3 and J usage is TRBJ1-1; 8 bases are shared with TRBD1. The J segment lost 0 bases and the V segment lost 1 base, leaving 7 bases of the junction unmatched. There are 17 residues in the CDR3. From germline, CDR1 is SGHTA and CDR2 FQGTGA. CDR3 protein: CASSLSLTGDMNTEAFF. The CDR3 DNA reads TGTGCCAGCAGCTTAAGTTTGACAGGGGACATGAACACTGAAGCTTTCTTT.

This clone was picked up one time. The DNA of the CDR3 is TGTGCCAGCAGCCCCTCAGGGGGGGTGCTTGGGCCCCAGCATTTT. It codes for CASSPSGGVLGPQHF. V gene TRBV6-5 combines with J gene TRBJ1-5; 7 positions agree with TRBD1. Germline CDR1 and CDR2: MNHEY and SVGAGI. The CDR3 totals 15 residues. V lost 6 bases to trimming and J lost 9 bases; unmatched junction nucleotides: 14.

The chain has TRBV4-2 and TRBJ1-2; maybe TRBD1 (5 bases). With 1 base removed from V and 3 bases from J, the gap between germline ends came to 9 bases. Germline CDR1 and CDR2: LGHNA and YNFKEQ. The CDR3 covers 14 residues. CDR3 nucleotides: TGTGCCAGCAGCCAAGCCGCGGGGGACTATGGCTACACCTTC. This sequence encodes CASSQAAGDYGYTF.

The chain combines TRBV30 with TRBJ2-3; D not resolved. CDR1 is GTSNPN and CDR2 is SVGIG in the germline V gene (reference sequence). The CDR3 extends over 12 amino acids. V gave up 1 base and J gave up 7 bases, with 9 bases separating them. CDR3 nucleotide sequence: TGTGCCTGGAGTGAGGGTTTGAATACGCAGTATTTT. This sequence encodes CAWSEGLNTQYF.

The V call is TRBV4-1, the J call TRBJ1-1, with D unresolved. CDR1 and CDR2 (germline): MGHRA, YSYEKL. The V end lost 1 base, the J end lost 4 bases, and 7 bases lay between the germline ends. This CDR3 has 13 residues. CDR3 sequence (DNA): TGCGCCAGCAGCCAAGTCAGGTTCACTGAAGCTTTCTTT. It is translated as CASSQVRFTEAFF.

This clone was seen just once. The gene calls are TRBV18 and TRBJ1-1; possible D gene TRBD1, 5 bases. V was trimmed by 6 bases and J by 2 bases, leaving 10 bases between them. CDR1 is KGHSH, CDR2 LQKENI, per germline. This CDR3 is built from 13 residues. The CDR3 loop is CASSGRANTEAFF. The CDR3, as DNA: TGTGCCAGCTCGGGACGGGCTAACACTGAAGCTTTCTTT. Complete variable domain (other parts from reference TRBV18 and TRBJ1-1): NAGVMQNPRHLVRRRGQEARLRCSPMKGHSHVYWYRQLPEEGLKFMVYLQKENIIDESGMPKERFSAEFPKEGPSILRIQQVVRGDSAAYFCASSGRANTEAFFGQGTRLTVV.

In nucleotides, the CDR3 is TGTGCCAGCAGCGTAGAGTGGGGGGCTTATGAAAAACTGTTTTTT. This translates into CASSVEWGAYEKLFF. The chain couples TRBV9 to TRBJ1-4, with D perhaps matching TRBD1 (6 bases). V was shortened by 0 bases and J by 6 bases, with 12 bases between the two germline ends. The germline V gene encodes CDR1 SGDLS and CDR2 YYNGEE. This CDR3 is 15 amino acids long. The complete variable domain, with remaining parts taken from reference TRBV9 and TRBJ1-4, reads DSGVTQTPKHLITATGQRVTLRCSPRSGDLSVYWYQQSLDQGLQFLIQYYNGEERAKGNILERFSAQQFPDLHSELNLSSLELGDSALYFCASSVEWGAYEKLFFGSGTQLSVL.

This chain links TRBV9 with TRBJ2-5; D unresolved. Trimming took off 2 bases at V and 7 bases at J, with 9 bases between the two ends. Germline V CDR1 and CDR2: SGDLS, YYNGEE. The CDR3 consists of 12 residues. This CDR3 reads CASSVQSGTQYF. Here the CDR3 DNA reads TGTGCCAGCAGCGTTCAATCAGGGACCCAGTACTTC.

This clone was found once. This chain uses TRBV3-1 (or the pseudogene TRBV3-2) with TRBJ1-6, with D maybe TRBD1 (6 bases). Germline CDR1 LGHDT, CDR2 YNNKEL (reference sequence). CDR3 size: 15 residues. V shed 0 bases and J shed 7 bases, with 10 bases lying between them. CDR3 region: CASSQEGTKNSPLHF. The CDR3, as DNA: TGTGCCAGCAGCCAAGAGGGGACAAAGAATTCACCCCTCCACTTT.

This clone was found once. In DNA, the CDR3 is TGTGCCAGCAGTGAATTTGGGGTTACCTCCTACGAGCAGTACTTC. It codes for CASSEFGVTSYEQYF. The chain employs TRBV2 and TRBJ2-7; D call uncertain. V gave up 2 bases and J gave up 0 bases, with 11 bases separating them. The germline CDR1 and CDR2 sequences are SNHLY and FYNNEI. This CDR3 has 15 amino acids.

The CDR3 nucleotides are TGTGCCAGCAGTTTCAGCGGGGGGGGATACGAGCAGTACTTC. Translated, it gives CASSFSGGGYEQYF. The rearrangement links TRBV28 to TRBJ2-7, with 10 bases aligning to TRBD2. The CDR3 covers 14 residues. CDR1 is MDHEN and CDR2 is SYDVKM in the germline V gene. Trimming at V came to 3 bases and at J to 4 bases, leaving 3 bases not matched to a gene.

CDR3 amino acids: CASSLTPASGSYNEQFF. CDR3 nucleotides: TGTGCCAGCAGTTTAACCCCCGCTAGCGGCTCCTACAATGAGCAGTTCTTC. J is TRBJ2-1 and V is TRBV27, with 7 nucleotides matching TRBD2. Germline CDR1 MNHEY, CDR2 SMNVEV (reference sequence). The CDR3 has 17 amino acids. After removal of 2 bases from V and 0 bases from J, the junction contained 7 bases not matched to a gene.

The chain uses TRBV30 and TRBJ1-1; TRBD1 aligns across 8 bases. The length of the CDR3 is 13 residues. The V gene's germline CDR1 is GTSNPN and CDR2 SVGIG (reference sequence). V lost 5 bases, J lost 1 base, and 3 bases stayed unmatched. The CDR3 reads CAWDRGRNTEAFF. Here the CDR3 DNA reads TGTGCCTGGGACAGGGGACGGAACACTGAAGCTTTCTTT.

The chain combines TRBV14 with TRBJ2-5; D is unclear. The CDR3 is 17 amino acids. Germline lookup yields CDR1 SGHDN and CDR2 FVKESK. With 1 base removed from V and 2 bases from J, the gap between germline ends came to 17 bases. This chain's CDR3 is CASSQGLLNLLQETQYF. The CDR3 region has the DNA TGTGCCAGCAGCCAAGGACTTCTTAACCTACTACAAGAGACCCAGTACTTC.

The chain uses TRBV4-1 and TRBJ2-1; TRBD2 agrees at 8 bases. Trimming removed 1 base from V and 8 bases from J; junction bases left unmatched: 10. Germline lookup yields CDR1 MGHRA and CDR2 YSYEKL. This CDR3 contains 16 residues. The CDR3 loop is CASSQGGRRGVHEQFF. The CDR3, as DNA: TGCGCCAGCAGCCAAGGGGGAAGGCGGGGGGTACATGAGCAGTTCTTC.

V usage is TRBV3-1 (or the pseudogene TRBV3-2) and J usage is TRBJ2-3; 8 bases align to TRBD2. Germline V lookup: CDR1 LGHDT, CDR2 YNNKEL (reference sequence). The CDR3 contains 17 residues. The J segment lost 5 bases and the V segment lost 5 bases, leaving 15 bases of the junction unmatched. The CDR3 sequence is CASSSPRTGGLKDTQYF. CDR3 DNA sequence: TGTGCCAGCAGCTCCCCTAGGACGGGGGGGCTCAAAGATACGCAGTATTTT.

This sequence joins TRBV5-1 and TRBJ2-2; D is possibly TRBD2 (6 bases). V shed 0 bases and J shed 5 bases, with 8 bases lying between them. The CDR3 length is 14 residues. Per the germline V gene, CDR1 is SGHRS and CDR2 is YFSETQ. CDR3 sequence: CASSLEGGTGELFF. CDR3 coding DNA: TGCGCCAGCAGCTTGGAAGGAGGGACCGGGGAGCTGTTTTTT.

J is TRBJ1-3 and V is TRBV25-1, with a tentative D call TRBD1 (5 bases). V was clipped by 3 bases and J by 14 bases, with 23 bases between them. The germline CDR1 and CDR2 sequences are MGHDK and SYGVNS. The CDR3 sequence is 15 residues long. CDR3 residues: CASSDPGLWKQHLYF. The CDR3 DNA is TGTGCCAGCAGTGACCCAGGGCTCTGGAAACAACACTTATATTTT.

The chain joins TRBV19 to TRBJ2-1; either TRBD1 or TRBD2 may fit D (5 bases each). Germline V gene lookup returns CDR1 LNHDA and CDR2 SQIVND (reference sequence). This CDR3 comprises 14 residues. Between the trimmed V and J ends, which lost 4 bases and 8 bases, there was a span of 15 bases. The CDR3 nucleotides read TGTGCCAGTAGTACGACCGGGACCCCATATGAGCAGTTCTTC. It is translated as CASSTTGTPYEQFF.

This rearrangement joins TRBV19 to TRBJ1-1; 8 bases map to TRBD1. Trimming took 10 bases from V and 4 from J; bases not matched to a gene: 8. This CDR3 spans 13 amino acids. The germline gives CDR1 LNHDA, CDR2 SQIVND (reference sequence). In DNA, the CDR3 is TGTGCCACTAACAGGGGGGGCGGCACTGAAGCTTTCTTT. It encodes CATNRGGGTEAFF.

The chain has TRBV6-5 and TRBJ2-3, with 7 bases identical to TRBD2. V trimming: 2 bases; J trimming: 6 bases; junction bases outside the gene matches: 8. From germline, CDR1 is MNHEY and CDR2 SVGAGI. The CDR3 is made up of 15 amino acids. This CDR3 is CASSYLSRGIDTQYF. CDR3 sequence (DNA): TGTGCCAGCAGTTACCTCTCGCGGGGGATTGATACGCAGTATTTT.